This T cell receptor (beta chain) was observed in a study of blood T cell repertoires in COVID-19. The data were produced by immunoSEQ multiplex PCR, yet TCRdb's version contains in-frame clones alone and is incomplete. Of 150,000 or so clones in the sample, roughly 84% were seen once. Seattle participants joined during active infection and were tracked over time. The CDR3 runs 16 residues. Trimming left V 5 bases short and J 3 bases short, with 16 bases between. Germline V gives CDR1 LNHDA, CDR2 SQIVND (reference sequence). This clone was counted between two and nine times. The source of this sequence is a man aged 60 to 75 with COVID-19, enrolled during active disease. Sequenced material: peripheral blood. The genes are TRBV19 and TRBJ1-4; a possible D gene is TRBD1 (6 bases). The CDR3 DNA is TGTGCCAGTAGTCCGGACCGGGACACCCCTAATGAAAAACTGTTTTTT. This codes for CASSPDRDTPNEKLFF.